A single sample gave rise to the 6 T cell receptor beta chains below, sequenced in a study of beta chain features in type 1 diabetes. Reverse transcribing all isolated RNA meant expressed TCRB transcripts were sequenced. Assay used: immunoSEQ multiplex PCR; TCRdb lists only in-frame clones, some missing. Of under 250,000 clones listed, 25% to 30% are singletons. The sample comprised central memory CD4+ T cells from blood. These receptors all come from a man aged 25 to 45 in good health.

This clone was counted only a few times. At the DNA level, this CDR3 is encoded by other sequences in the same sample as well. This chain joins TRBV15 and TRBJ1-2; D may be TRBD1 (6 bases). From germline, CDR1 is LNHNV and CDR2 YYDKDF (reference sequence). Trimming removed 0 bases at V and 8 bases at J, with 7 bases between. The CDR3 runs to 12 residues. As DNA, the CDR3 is TGTGCCACCAGCAGAGACGGGGGCGGCTACACCTTC. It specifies CATSRDGGGYTF.

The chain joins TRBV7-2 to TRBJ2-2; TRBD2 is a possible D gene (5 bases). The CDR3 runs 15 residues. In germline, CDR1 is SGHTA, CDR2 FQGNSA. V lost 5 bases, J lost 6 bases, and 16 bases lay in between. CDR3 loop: CASSPLGEEAGELFF. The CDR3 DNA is TGTGCCAGCAGCCCCCTCGGAGAGGAGGCCGGGGAGCTGTTTTTT.

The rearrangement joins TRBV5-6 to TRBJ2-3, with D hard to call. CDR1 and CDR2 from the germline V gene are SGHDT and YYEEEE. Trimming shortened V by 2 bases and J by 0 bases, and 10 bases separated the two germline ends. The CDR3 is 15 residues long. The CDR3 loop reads CASSLVTGSTDTQYF. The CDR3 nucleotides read TGTGCCAGCAGCTTAGTTACGGGCAGCACAGATACGCAGTATTTT.

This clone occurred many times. CDR3 nucleotides: TGTGCCAGCAGCTTAGACAGGGCCCAAAACATTCAGTACTTC. This codes for CASSLDRAQNIQYF. The chain employs TRBV7-2 and TRBJ2-4; a possible D gene is TRBD1 (6 bases). This CDR3 has 14 amino acids. Trimming pared 1 base from V and 5 bases from J, leaving 9 bases between. Germline CDR1 reads SGHTA; CDR2 reads FQGNSA.

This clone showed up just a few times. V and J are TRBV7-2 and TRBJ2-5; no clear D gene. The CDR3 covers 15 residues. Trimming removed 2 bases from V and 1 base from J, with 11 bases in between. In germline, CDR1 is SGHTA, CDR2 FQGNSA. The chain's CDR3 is CASSLNAGSQETQYF. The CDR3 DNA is TGTGCCAGCAGCTTAAATGCCGGCAGCCAAGAGACCCAGTACTTC.

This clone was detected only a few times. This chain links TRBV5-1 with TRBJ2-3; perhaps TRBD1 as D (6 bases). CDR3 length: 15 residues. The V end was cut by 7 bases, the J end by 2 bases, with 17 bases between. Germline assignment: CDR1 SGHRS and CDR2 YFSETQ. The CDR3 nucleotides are TGCGCCAGCCGGGCCCAGGGGCTCCCCACAGATACGCAGTATTTT. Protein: CASRAQGLPTDTQYF.